The sequence of this T cell receptor (beta chain) was determined in a study of beta chain features in type 1 diabetes. General study results and limits: Type 1 diabetes patients had moderately but significantly shorter TCRB CDR3s in all four CD4+ subsets. No resolution was reached here on whether HLA type influences TCRB rearrangement. Diminished insertions and augmented deletions at VDJ junctions characterized type 1 diabetes patients.

As for this clone: What it binds is unknown.

The study reverse transcribed the entire isolated RNA, so it sequenced expressed TCRB transcripts. Sequenced by immunoSEQ multiplex PCR; TCRdb stores in-frame clones only, minus some. Altogether about 220,000 clones are present, under 13% being singletons, with the ten largest covering approximately 1.5%. Based on CD45RO/CCR7/CD25/CD127/CD95/CD27, CD4+ regulatory, stem cell-like memory, naive and central memory cells were sorted. V lost 0 bases and J lost 3, with 9 bases in between. The CDR3 runs to 13 residues. The germline V gene encodes CDR1 GTSNPN and CDR2 SVGIG (reference sequence). This sequence joins TRBV30 and TRBJ2-7, with D possibly TRBD1 on 6 matching bases. Input material: central memory CD4+ T cells from blood. The TCR originated in a man aged 18 to 30 in good health. The chain's CDR3 is CAWSVIQGYEQYF. In DNA, the CDR3 is TGTGCCTGGAGTGTAATACAGGGCTACGAGCAGTACTTC.